This entry lists 30 T cell receptor beta chains sequenced from one sample in a study of blood T cell repertoires in COVID-19. Sequencing used immunoSEQ multiplex PCR; TCRdb keeps in-frame clones, though not all of them. The repertoire includes about 160,000 clones, around 82% of them detected once, and 3.6% sits in the top ten. Sequenced input: PBMCs or T cells enriched from blood (not recorded which). All receptors derive from a woman in her fifties or sixties in a cohort exposed to, infected with or recovered from COVID-19 (not recorded which).

CDR3 region: CASSLDRGETQYF. As DNA, the CDR3 is TGTGCCAGCAGCCTGGACAGGGGAGAGACCCAGTACTTC. V gene TRBV5-6 combines with J gene TRBJ2-5, with 9 bases identical to TRBD1. Germline V lookup: CDR1 SGHDT, CDR2 YYEEEE. The ends lost 4 bases at V and 4 bases at J; junction bases unmatched: 2. The CDR3 length is 13 residues.

The CDR3 region has the DNA TGTGCCAGCTTCCGGGGCCCGGGAGGGAATGAGCAGTTCTTC. Translated, it gives CASFRGPGGNEQFF. V gene TRBV6-5 combines with J gene TRBJ2-1; 8 bases are a match to TRBD2. J gave up 7 bases and V 8 bases, and 10 bases lay outside the gene matches. Germline CDR1 reads MNHEY; CDR2 reads SVGAGI. The CDR3 extends over 14 amino acids.

The chain is built from TRBV11-2 and TRBJ2-5, with TRBD2 matching 10 bases. Per the germline V gene, CDR1 is SGHAT and CDR2 is FQNNGV. Trimming removed 2 bases from V and 4 bases from J; junction bases left unmatched: 7. The CDR3 runs 16 residues. The CDR3: CASSLRLAGERETQYF. The CDR3 nucleotides are TGTGCCAGCAGCTTAAGGCTAGCGGGGGAGCGAGAGACCCAGTACTTC. Full variable domain (remainder filled in from reference TRBV11-2 and TRBJ2-5): EAGVAQSPRYKIIEKRQSVAFWCNPISGHATLYWYQQILGQGPKLLIQFQNNGVVDDSQLPKDRFSAERLKGVDSTLKIQPAKLEDSAVYLCASSLRLAGERETQYFGPGTRLLVL.

The chain employs TRBV9 and TRBJ2-5; the match to TRBD2 covers 8 bases. This CDR3 is 14 amino acids long. V lost 4 bases and J lost 4; bases outside the gene matches: 6. CDR1 and CDR2 (germline): SGDLS, YYNGEE. The CDR3 loop is CASSHGGAGETQYF. Written as DNA, the CDR3 is TGTGCCAGCAGCCACGGGGGGGCTGGAGAGACCCAGTACTTC.

V usage is TRBV18 and J usage is TRBJ2-7, with 12 positions matching TRBD2. The trim removed 1 base at V and 4 bases at J, leaving 2 bases unmatched. The CDR3 is 15 amino acids. Germline CDR1 is KGHSH and CDR2 is LQKENI. The CDR3 coding sequence is TGTGCCAGCTCACCACGACTAGCGGGAGAGTACGAGCAGTACTTC. Translated: CASSPRLAGEYEQYF.

The chain couples TRBV5-1 to TRBJ1-2, with a possible D match to TRBD1 (5 bases). The CDR3 runs to 14 residues. V lost 4 bases to trimming and J lost 6 bases, with 16 bases between them. Germline assignment: CDR1 SGHRS and CDR2 YFSETQ. CDR3 protein: CASSRLGGSDGYTF. CDR3 DNA sequence: TGCGCCAGCAGCCGCCTGGGGGGGTCCGATGGCTACACCTTC.

This chain links TRBV11-3 with TRBJ2-5, with 13 bases identical to TRBD2. Germline V gene data show CDR1 as SGHNT and CDR2 as YENEEA. This CDR3 has 17 residues. V shed 5 bases and J 1 base; nucleotides not matched to a gene: 7. The CDR3 spells CASSLQTSGGLQETQYF. CDR3 bases: TGTGCCAGCAGCCTACAGACTAGCGGGGGGCTCCAAGAGACCCAGTACTTC.

V and J are TRBV28 and TRBJ2-7; 8 nucleotides align to TRBD2. The CDR3 is made up of 16 amino acids. The V gene end was trimmed by 6 bases and the J gene end by 2 bases; junction bases not matched to a gene: 12. Germline CDR1 is MDHEN and CDR2 is SYDVKM. CDR3 region: CASSPGGGGTTYEQYF. As DNA, the CDR3 is TGTGCCAGCAGCCCCGGGGGGGGTGGGACAACCTACGAGCAGTACTTC.

This clone was seen a single time. The chain is built from TRBV28 and TRBJ1-5, with 8 bases matching TRBD1. The CDR3 is 17 amino acids. CDR1 MDHEN and CDR2 SYDVKM come from the germline V gene. V gave up 5 bases and J gave up 4 bases; unmatched junction bases: 13. This chain's CDR3 is CASSQRSDRGANQPQHF. For the CDR3, the DNA is TGTGCCAGCAGTCAGCGGTCAGACAGGGGCGCAAATCAGCCCCAGCATTTT. The complete variable domain, with remaining parts taken from reference TRBV28 and TRBJ1-5, reads DVKVTQSSRYLVKRTGEKVFLECVQDMDHENMFWYRQDPGLGLRLIYFSYDVKMKEKGDIPEGYSVSREKKERFSLILESASTNQTSMYLCASSQRSDRGANQPQHFGDGTRLSIL.

CDR3 nucleotide sequence: TGTGCCAGCAGTGAGGGAAGCAGGGCTCAGAACACCATATATTTT. Translation gives CASSEGSRAQNTIYF. The gene calls are TRBV25-1 and TRBJ1-3; a possible D gene is TRBD1 (5 bases). V gave up 3 bases and J gave up 7 bases, with 16 bases separating them. The germline V gene encodes CDR1 MGHDK and CDR2 SYGVNS. The CDR3 is made up of 15 amino acids.

The rearrangement joins TRBV4-1 to TRBJ1-1, with 8 bases fitting TRBD1. Germline CDR1 reads MGHRA; CDR2 reads YSYEKL. The CDR3 runs 16 residues. J gave up 1 base and V 1 base, and 5 bases lay outside the gene matches. CDR3 sequence: CASSQAPQGANTEAFF. The CDR3, as DNA: TGCGCCAGCAGCCAAGCCCCTCAGGGGGCGAACACTGAAGCTTTCTTT.

This chain links TRBV2 with TRBJ1-4; possibly TRBD1 for D (5 bases). Germline V CDR1 and CDR2: SNHLY, FYNNEI. The CDR3 has 14 residues. V was trimmed by 4 bases and J by 6 bases, leaving 12 bases between them. CDR3 amino acids: CASSVAGRDEKLFF. The CDR3 coding sequence is TGTGCCAGCAGTGTGGCAGGGAGGGATGAAAAACTGTTTTTT.

This rearrangement joins TRBV7-2 to TRBJ2-5, with TRBD2 identical over 7 bases. Trimming removed 2 bases from V and 5 bases from J; junction bases left unmatched: 8. Germline values: CDR1 SGHTA, CDR2 FQGNSA. The CDR3 has 15 residues. CDR3 loop: CASSLFTAGAETQYF. CDR3 DNA: TGTGCCAGCAGCTTATTCACGGCGGGAGCGGAGACCCAGTACTTC.

The chain links TRBV3-1 (or the pseudogene TRBV3-2) to TRBJ1-1, with 8 bases aligning to TRBD1. Unmatched junction bases numbered 9, after V lost 4 bases and J lost 11 bases. The CDR3 runs to 13 residues. Germline V gene sequence: CDR1 LGHDT, CDR2 YNNKEL (reference sequence). CDR3 protein: CASSPNGQGAAFF. CDR3 sequence (DNA): TGTGCCAGCAGCCCGAACGGGCAGGGGGCGGCTTTCTTT.

V usage is TRBV28 and J usage is TRBJ2-6; D uncertain. Germline lookup yields CDR1 MDHEN and CDR2 SYDVKM. The CDR3 consists of 14 residues. V lost 4 bases to trimming and J lost 0 bases, with 4 bases between them. The CDR3 sequence is CASSYSSGANVLTF. The CDR3 region has the DNA TGTGCCAGCAGTTACAGCTCTGGGGCCAACGTCCTGACTTTC.

The chain is built from TRBV3-1 (or the pseudogene TRBV3-2) and TRBJ1-6; no definite D call. The V end lost 1 base, the J end lost 10 bases, and 11 bases lay between the germline ends. The germline V gene encodes CDR1 LGHDT and CDR2 YNNKEL (reference sequence). There are 14 residues in the CDR3. The CDR3 region is CASSQVGVGSPLHF. CDR3 DNA: TGTGCCAGCAGCCAAGTCGGGGTGGGGTCACCCCTCCACTTT.

The rearrangement links TRBV11-2 to TRBJ2-1, with D perhaps TRBD2 (5 bases). CDR3 size: 16 residues. The V gene lost 0 bases and the J gene lost 3 bases, with 12 bases spanning the gap. Germline-derived CDR1 and CDR2 are SGHAT and FQNNGV. The CDR3 DNA reads as TGTGCCAGCAGCTTAGAGAGGCTAGCAGGCTACAATGAGCAGTTCTTC. Its translation is CASSLERLAGYNEQFF.

The chain uses TRBV15 and TRBJ1-3, with D uncertain. Trimming removed 1 base at V and 2 bases at J, with 9 bases between. Germline-derived CDR1 and CDR2 are LNHNV and YYDKDF (reference sequence). CDR3 length equals 15 residues. The CDR3 nucleotides read TGTGCCACCAGCAGAGTCCTACAGCCTGGAAACACCATATATTTT. It codes for CATSRVLQPGNTIYF.

The V and J genes are TRBV5-1 and TRBJ2-7; TRBD1 matches at 8 bases. Germline V gene sequence: CDR1 SGHRS, CDR2 YFSETQ. With 3 bases clipped from V and 7 bases from J, the junction kept 6 bases outside the gene matches. The CDR3 sequence is 13 residues long. This chain's CDR3 is CASSSRTGKEQYF. CDR3 in DNA: TGCGCCAGCAGCTCTAGGACAGGGAAGGAGCAGTACTTC.

The CDR3 reads CASSFSPVQPQHF. For the CDR3, the DNA is TGTGCCAGCAGTTTCTCTCCGGTTCAGCCCCAGCATTTT. The chain joins TRBV28 to TRBJ1-5; no clear D gene. Germline V gene lookup returns CDR1 MDHEN and CDR2 SYDVKM. This CDR3 has 13 residues. Deletions cut 3 bases from V and 6 bases from J, with 9 bases between.

Concerning this clone: The junction does not match germline at one end; this may be a read error. The chain employs TRBV5-4 and TRBJ2-2; 10 positions agree with TRBD2. The V gene's germline CDR1 is SGHNT and CDR2 YYREEE (reference sequence). The CDR3 is made up of 17 amino acids. The CDR3 here is CANSLGASGGYTGELFF. As DNA, the CDR3 is TGTGCCAACAGCTTGGGAGCTAGCGGGGGTTACACCGGGGAGCTGTTTTTT. Using reference TRBV5-4 and TRBJ2-2 for the parts outside the CDR3, the full variable domain is ETGVTQSPTHLIKTRGQQVTLRCSSQSGHNTVSWYQQALGQGPQFIFQYYREEENGRGNFPPRFSGLQFPNYSSELNVNALELDDSALYLCANSLGASGGYTGELFFGEGSRLTVL.

CDR3 region: CASSLRTLSETQYF. DNA of the CDR3: TGTGCCAGCAGCCTACGGACACTCTCGGAGACCCAGTACTTC. The chain employs TRBV3-1 (or the pseudogene TRBV3-2) and TRBJ2-5; D perhaps matches TRBD1 (5 bases). CDR3 size: 14 residues. V was clipped by 4 bases and J by 5 bases, with 14 bases between them. Germline V gene data show CDR1 as LGHDT and CDR2 as YNNKEL (reference sequence).

This clone is a singleton in its sample. This chain links TRBV6-5 with TRBJ1-1; 7 bases are shared with TRBD1. Germline V gives CDR1 MNHEY, CDR2 SVGAGI. This CDR3 spans 15 amino acids. J gave up 0 bases and V 6 bases, and 7 bases lay outside the gene matches. Here the CDR3 reads CASSRSQGVNTEAFF. For the CDR3, the DNA is TGTGCCAGCAGCAGGTCCCAGGGGGTGAACACTGAAGCTTTCTTT.

The sample holds a few counts of this clone. CDR3 DNA: TGTGCCAGTGAGACAGCGCTTTTCACAGATACGCAGTATTTT. Translation gives CASETALFTDTQYF. The chain couples TRBV19 to TRBJ2-3; perhaps TRBD1 as D (5 bases). Trimming removed 8 bases from V and 2 bases from J, with 14 bases in between. CDR1 and CDR2 (germline): LNHDA, SQIVND (reference sequence). This CDR3 has 14 residues.

The chain is built from TRBV3-1 (or the pseudogene TRBV3-2) and TRBJ2-5; D not certain. V was cut by 0 bases and J by 5 bases, with 16 bases left in between. The CDR3 is made up of 16 amino acids. Germline V CDR1 and CDR2: LGHDT, YNNKEL (reference sequence). The CDR3, as DNA: TGTGCCAGCAGCCAAGATCGAGGCAGTAGTCGGGAGACCCAGTACTTC. Translated, it gives CASSQDRGSSRETQYF.

The sample holds one count of this clone. The rearrangement joins TRBV27 to TRBJ2-5; D ambiguous. Germline lookup yields CDR1 MNHEY and CDR2 SMNVEV (reference sequence). Trimming pared 3 bases from V and 5 bases from J, leaving 22 bases between. The length of the CDR3 is 17 residues. Here the CDR3 DNA reads TGTGCCAGCAGTTTCCGAGGTAGACCTGGAGTCGGGGAGACCCAGTACTTC. Translating it yields CASSFRGRPGVGETQYF.

This clone was recorded a few times. The chain has TRBV7-6 and TRBJ2-2; D possibly corresponds to TRBD2 (7 bases). CDR1 SGHVS and CDR2 FNYEAQ come from the germline V gene. The CDR3 spans 14 residues. Trimming cost V 4 bases and J 4 bases, with 10 bases left between them. In nucleotides, the CDR3 is TGTGCCAGCAGCTGGGGGGGCAGCACCGGGGAGCTGTTTTTT. It specifies CASSWGGSTGELFF. Looking up the rest from reference TRBV7-6 and TRBJ2-2 gives the full variable domain: GAGVSQSPRYKVTKRGQDVALRCDPISGHVSLYWYRQALGQGPEFLTYFNYEAQQDKSGLPNDRFSAERPEGSISTLTIQRTEQRDSAMYRCASSWGGSTGELFFGEGSRLTVL.

The gene calls are TRBV4-1 and TRBJ2-7; 7 bases are shared with TRBD2. The germline V gene has CDR1 MGHRA and CDR2 YSYEKL. This CDR3 spans 15 amino acids. The junction had 6 bases not matched to a gene; V was cut back by 1 base and J by 3 bases. The CDR3 DNA is TGCGCCAGCAGCCAAGGAGGGCGGGAGTTCTACGAGCAGTACTTC. Translating it yields CASSQGGREFYEQYF.

This clone was counted only a few times. The same CDR3 can be traced to other DNA sequences in this sample. This chain connects TRBV7-2 to TRBJ2-7, with 11 bases that match TRBD2. J gave up 5 bases and V 1 base, and 4 bases lay outside the gene matches. Germline CDR1 SGHTA, CDR2 FQGNSA. The CDR3 spans 15 residues. The CDR3 DNA reads as TGTGCCAGCAGCTTAGGGCTAGCGGGGGGTCACGAGCAGTACTTC. It is translated as CASSLGLAGGHEQYF. The full variable domain, in which reference TRBV7-2 and TRBJ2-7 provide the parts outside the CDR3, is GAGVSQSPSNKVTEKGKDVELRCDPISGHTALYWYRQSLGQGLEFLIYFQGNSAPDKSGLPSDRFSAERTGGSVSTLTIQRTQQEDSAVYLCASSLGLAGGHEQYFGPGTRLTVT.

V is TRBV29-1 and J is TRBJ2-3, with TRBD2 matching over 9 bases. Losses at the gene ends were 2 bases for V and 1 base for J; bases not matched to a gene: 10. The CDR3 covers 17 residues. CDR1 is SQVTM and CDR2 is ANQGSEA in the germline V gene. CDR3 residues: CSVENTASGVRTDTQYF. In DNA form, the CDR3 reads TGCAGCGTTGAAAACACGGCTAGCGGGGTTCGCACAGATACGCAGTATTTT.